This T cell receptor beta chain stems from a study of technical replicates of blood from a handful of donors. Using immunoSEQ multiplex PCR, the repertoire was profiled, and TCRdb retains in-frame clones only, with some absent. Of 95,000 to 100,000 clones in the sample, roughly 95% are singletons; the top ten hold around 0.2%. This sequence was found in a human donor in good health. Sequenced material: T cells isolated from PBMCs.

Written as DNA, the CDR3 is TGTGCCAGCTCACCTCGAGGGGGACTAGCGGATCCGAAAGGGACCCAGTACTTC. This translates into CASSPRGGLADPKGTQYF. J is TRBJ2-5 and V is TRBV18; 11 bases are a match to TRBD2. The CDR3 length is 18 residues. CDR1 and CDR2 (germline): KGHSH, LQKENI. V shed 3 bases, J shed 7 bases, and the junction held 16 bases outside the gene matches.